The rows below give T cell receptor beta chains drawn from one sample of a study of T cells in Graves' hyperthyroidism and ophthalmopathy. TCRdb re-called the multiplex PCR reads through MiXCR, storing one row per CDR3 protein. The top ten clones hold 30% to 35% of a sample with 250,000 to 400,000 distinct CDR3 sequences, approximately 15% of them seen once. Sequences were obtained from blood. Receptors were obtained from a woman between 35 and 50 years old with Graves' ophthalmopathy. Each CDR3 is given with its conserved first and last residue. Fields, in order: J gene, D gene, V gene, clone size, CDR3 protein, CDR3 DNA. D genes are given only for firm matches. Size tells how often a clone was seen (once, few, many) or the class of an expanded clone, and some rows leave it out.

j_call: TRBJ2-7
d_call: NA
v_call: TRBV15
clone_size: NA
cdr3_aa: CATSRVLETGTYEQYF
cdr3_nt: TGTGCCACCAGCAGAGTATTGGAGACAGGCACCTACGAGCAGTACTTC

j_call: TRBJ2-2
d_call: NA
v_call: TRBV13
clone_size: NA
cdr3_aa: CASSLAPRGTGELFF
cdr3_nt: TGTGCCAGCAGCTTAGCCCCGCGAGGCACCGGGGAGCTGTTTTTT

j_call: TRBJ1-1
d_call: NA
v_call: TRBV18
clone_size: few
cdr3_aa: CASSPLRGAEAFF
cdr3_nt: TGTGCCAGCTCACCACTCAGGGGAGCTGAAGCTTTCTTT

j_call: TRBJ2-7
d_call: NA
v_call: TRBV20-1
clone_size: NA
cdr3_aa: CSARSPRAYEQYF
cdr3_nt: TGCAGTGCTAGGTCCCCTAGAGCCTACGAGCAGTACTTC

j_call: TRBJ2-1
d_call: NA
v_call: TRBV19
clone_size: few
cdr3_aa: CASSIGAYNEQFF
cdr3_nt: TGTGCCAGTAGTATAGGGGCCTACAATGAGCAGTTCTTC

j_call: TRBJ1-2
d_call: NA
v_call: TRBV2
clone_size: many
cdr3_aa: CASSELGTGNYGYTF
cdr3_nt: TGTGCCAGCAGTGAACTGGGCACCGGTAACTATGGCTACACCTTC

j_call: TRBJ2-7
d_call: TRBD1
v_call: TRBV29-1
clone_size: many
cdr3_aa: CSVETGYGYEQYF
cdr3_nt: TGCAGCGTTGAGACAGGGTACGGCTACGAGCAGTACTTC

j_call: TRBJ2-1
d_call: TRBD2
v_call: TRBV12-3/TRBV12-4
clone_size: many
cdr3_aa: CASYKGGLAGSDEQFF
cdr3_nt: TGTGCCAGCTATAAGGGAGGACTAGCGGGGTCGGATGAGCAGTTCTTC

j_call: TRBJ2-5
d_call: TRBD1
v_call: TRBV3-1
clone_size: few
cdr3_aa: CASSRRPDRVETQYF
cdr3_nt: TGTGCCAGCAGCCGCCGACCCGACAGGGTTGAGACCCAGTACTTC

j_call: TRBJ2-5
d_call: TRBD2
v_call: TRBV18
clone_size: few
cdr3_aa: CASSRLAGANEETQYF
cdr3_nt: TGTGCCAGCTCACGGTTAGCGGGAGCGAATGAAGAGACCCAGTACTTC

j_call: TRBJ2-1
d_call: TRBD1
v_call: TRBV7-9
clone_size: NA
cdr3_aa: CASSLPGGTGNNEQFF
cdr3_nt: TGTGCCAGCAGCTTACCAGGCGGGACAGGGAACAATGAGCAGTTCTTC

j_call: TRBJ2-3
d_call: NA
v_call: TRBV2
clone_size: many
cdr3_aa: CASRLFTDTQYF
cdr3_nt: TGTGCCAGCAGGCTATTCACAGATACGCAGTATTTT

j_call: TRBJ1-2
d_call: NA
v_call: TRBV29-1
clone_size: NA
cdr3_aa: CSVGGPGRSIYGYTF
cdr3_nt: TGCAGCGTTGGAGGCCCGGGACGGAGTATCTATGGCTACACCTTC

j_call: TRBJ2-7
d_call: TRBD2
v_call: TRBV27
clone_size: NA
cdr3_aa: CASSLIAGEGYEQYF
cdr3_nt: TGTGCCAGCAGTTTGATAGCGGGAGAAGGCTACGAGCAGTACTTC

j_call: TRBJ1-1
d_call: NA
v_call: TRBV4-1
clone_size: NA
cdr3_aa: CASSQGRTGAFF
cdr3_nt: TGCGCCAGCAGCCAGGGGAGGACTGGAGCTTTCTTT

j_call: TRBJ2-1
d_call: TRBD2
v_call: TRBV6-1
clone_size: few
cdr3_aa: CASSVAGGPSYNEQFF
cdr3_nt: TGTGCCAGCAGTGTAGCGGGGGGGCCCTCCTACAATGAGCAGTTCTTC

j_call: TRBJ2-1
d_call: NA
v_call: TRBV19
clone_size: few
cdr3_aa: CASRTKGGRSGEQFF
cdr3_nt: TGTGCCAGTAGGACTAAGGGGGGAAGGTCGGGTGAGCAGTTCTTC

j_call: TRBJ2-3
d_call: NA
v_call: TRBV24-1
clone_size: many
cdr3_aa: CATSDFGGGPTDTQYF
cdr3_nt: TGTGCCACCAGTGATTTTGGGGGAGGTCCCACAGATACGCAGTATTTT

j_call: TRBJ2-5
d_call: TRBD2
v_call: TRBV5-5
clone_size: many
cdr3_aa: CASSDLLADFQETQYF
cdr3_nt: TGTGCCAGCAGCGATCTACTAGCGGACTTCCAAGAGACCCAGTACTTC

j_call: TRBJ1-6
d_call: TRBD1
v_call: TRBV19
clone_size: NA
cdr3_aa: CASSRPGTGVSPLHF
cdr3_nt: TGTGCCAGTAGTAGACCCGGGACAGGGGTTTCACCCCTCCACTTT

j_call: TRBJ2-2
d_call: NA
v_call: TRBV10-1
clone_size: many
cdr3_aa: CASSEEVRGELFF
cdr3_nt: TGCGCCAGCAGTGAAGAGGTCCGCGGGGAGCTGTTTTTT

j_call: TRBJ2-3
d_call: NA
v_call: TRBV7-9
clone_size: NA
cdr3_aa: CASSLFPGFVADTQYF
cdr3_nt: TGTGCCAGCAGCTTATTTCCAGGGTTTGTGGCAGATACGCAGTATTTT

j_call: TRBJ1-6
d_call: NA
v_call: TRBV6-5
clone_size: NA
cdr3_aa: CASSSSGTMNSPLHF
cdr3_nt: TGTGCCAGCAGTTCATCGGGGACGATGAATTCACCCCTCCACTTT

j_call: TRBJ2-2
d_call: NA
v_call: TRBV19
clone_size: few
cdr3_aa: CASSIQGVNGELFF
cdr3_nt: TGTGCCAGTAGTATCCAGGGAGTTAACGGGGAGCTGTTTTTT

j_call: TRBJ2-3
d_call: NA
v_call: TRBV19
clone_size: few
cdr3_aa: CASTGGVADTQYF
cdr3_nt: TGTGCCAGTACCGGCGGGGTGGCGGATACGCAGTATTTT

j_call: TRBJ2-7
d_call: NA
v_call: TRBV6-1
clone_size: few
cdr3_aa: CASSRGGFETGSYEQYF
cdr3_nt: TGTGCCAGCAGTAGGGGGGGGTTCGAGACAGGTTCCTACGAGCAGTACTTC

j_call: TRBJ2-3
d_call: TRBD2
v_call: TRBV3-1
clone_size: NA
cdr3_aa: CASSVARFGSGRPDTQYF
cdr3_nt: TGTGCCAGCAGCGTAGCCCGATTTGGTAGCGGGAGGCCAGATACGCAGTATTTT

j_call: TRBJ1-1
d_call: NA
v_call: TRBV4-1
clone_size: NA
cdr3_aa: CASNQSGRALTEAFF
cdr3_nt: TGCGCCAGCAACCAGAGCGGGCGGGCGCTCACTGAAGCTTTCTTT

j_call: TRBJ2-7
d_call: TRBD1
v_call: TRBV4-1
clone_size: many
cdr3_aa: CASSQVWDRTYEQYF
cdr3_nt: TGCGCCAGCAGCCAAGTATGGGACAGAACCTACGAGCAGTACTTC